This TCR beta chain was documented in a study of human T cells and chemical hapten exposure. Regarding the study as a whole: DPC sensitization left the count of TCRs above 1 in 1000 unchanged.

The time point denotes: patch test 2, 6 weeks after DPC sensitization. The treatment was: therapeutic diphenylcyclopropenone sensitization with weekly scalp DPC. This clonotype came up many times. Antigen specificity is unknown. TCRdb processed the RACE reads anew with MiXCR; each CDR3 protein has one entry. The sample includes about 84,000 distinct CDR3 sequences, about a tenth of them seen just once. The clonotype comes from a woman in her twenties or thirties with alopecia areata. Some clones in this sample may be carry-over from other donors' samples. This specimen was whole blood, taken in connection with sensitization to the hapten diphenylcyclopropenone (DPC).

CDR3 loop: CASSLSTQYEQYF. CDR3 coding DNA: TGTGCCAGCAGCTTATCAACGCAGTACGAGCAGTACTTC. V usage is TRBV7-9 and J usage is TRBJ2-7; D remains ambiguous. This CDR3 has 13 residues. Trimming took off 2 bases at V and 4 bases at J, with 9 bases between the two ends. CDR1 is SEHNR and CDR2 is FQNEAQ in the germline V gene (reference sequence).